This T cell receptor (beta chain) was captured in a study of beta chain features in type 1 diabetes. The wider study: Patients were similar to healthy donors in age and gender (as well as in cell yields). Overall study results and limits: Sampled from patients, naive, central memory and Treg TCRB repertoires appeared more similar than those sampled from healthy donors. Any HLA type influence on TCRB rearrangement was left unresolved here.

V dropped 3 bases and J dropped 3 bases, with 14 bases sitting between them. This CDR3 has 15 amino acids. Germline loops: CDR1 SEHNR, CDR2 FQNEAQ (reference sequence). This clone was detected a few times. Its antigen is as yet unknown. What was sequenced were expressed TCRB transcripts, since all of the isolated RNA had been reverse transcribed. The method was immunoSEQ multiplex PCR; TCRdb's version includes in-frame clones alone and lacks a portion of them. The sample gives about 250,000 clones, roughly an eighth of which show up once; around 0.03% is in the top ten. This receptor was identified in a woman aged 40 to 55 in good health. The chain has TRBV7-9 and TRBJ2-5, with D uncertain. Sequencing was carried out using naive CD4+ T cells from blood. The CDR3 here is CASSFSKSWEETQYF. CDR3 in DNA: TGTGCCAGCAGCTTTAGCAAGTCCTGGGAAGAGACCCAGTACTTC.